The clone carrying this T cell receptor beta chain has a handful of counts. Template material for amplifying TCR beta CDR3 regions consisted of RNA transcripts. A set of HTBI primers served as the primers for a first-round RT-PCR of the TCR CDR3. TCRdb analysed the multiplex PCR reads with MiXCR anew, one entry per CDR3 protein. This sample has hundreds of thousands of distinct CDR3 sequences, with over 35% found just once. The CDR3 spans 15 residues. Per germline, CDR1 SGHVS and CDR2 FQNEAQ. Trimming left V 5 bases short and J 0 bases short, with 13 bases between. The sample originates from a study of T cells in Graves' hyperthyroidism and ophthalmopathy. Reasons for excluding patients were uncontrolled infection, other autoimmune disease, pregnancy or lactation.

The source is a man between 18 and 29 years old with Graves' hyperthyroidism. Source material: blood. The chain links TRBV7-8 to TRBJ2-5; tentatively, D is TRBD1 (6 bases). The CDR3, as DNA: TGTGCCAGCAGCACCCTCAGGGGCCACCAAGAGACCCAGTACTTC. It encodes CASSTLRGHQETQYF.